These T cell receptor beta chains were read from a single sample in a study of blood T cell repertoires in COVID-19. Sequencing used immunoSEQ multiplex PCR; TCRdb keeps in-frame clones, though not all of them. The repertoire holds 300,000 to 400,000 clones, with approximately 85% as singletons. The specimen sequenced was peripheral blood. The receptors stem from a human donor in a cohort sampled during active COVID-19. Each CDR3 is given with its conserved first and last residue. D genes are given only for firm matches. The size entry is marked missing in some rows and otherwise reads once, few, many or a size class.

J gene: TRBJ2-7
D gene: -
V gene: TRBV14
clone size: -
CDR3 DNA: TGTGCCAGCAGCCCCCGGACTGTTACCTACGAGCAGTACTTC
CDR3 protein: CASSPRTVTYEQYF

J gene: TRBJ2-7
D gene: TRBD1
V gene: TRBV27
clone size: -
CDR3 DNA: TGTGCCAGCGCGGACAGGGCACGGGAGCAGTACTTC
CDR3 protein: CASADRAREQYF

J gene: TRBJ2-3
D gene: -
V gene: TRBV27
clone size: -
CDR3 DNA: TGTGCCAGCAGTTCCCCACCCTCCTACAGCACAGATACGCAGTATTTT
CDR3 protein: CASSSPPSYSTDTQYF

J gene: TRBJ1-2
D gene: -
V gene: TRBV9
clone size: -
CDR3 DNA: TGTGCCAGCAGGGGGGACTTAACTTTTGGTGGCTACACCTTC
CDR3 protein: CASRGDLTFGGYTF

J gene: TRBJ2-3
D gene: TRBD1
V gene: TRBV13
clone size: -
CDR3 DNA: TGTGCCAGCAGCCCCTCCCGACAGGGACCGCCAGATACGCAGTATTTT
CDR3 protein: CASSPSRQGPPDTQYF

J gene: TRBJ1-1
D gene: -
V gene: TRBV12-3/TRBV12-4
clone size: once
CDR3 DNA: TGTGCCAGCAGTCGCTACAACACTGAAGCTTTCTTT
CDR3 protein: CASSRYNTEAFF

J gene: TRBJ1-2
D gene: -
V gene: TRBV12-3/TRBV12-4
clone size: once
CDR3 DNA: TGTGCCAGCAGTTTAGGGCAGAACTATGGCTACACCTTC
CDR3 protein: CASSLGQNYGYTF

J gene: TRBJ1-2
D gene: -
V gene: TRBV9
clone size: few
CDR3 DNA: TGTGCCAGCAGCGTAGCCCCTTATGGCTACACCTTC
CDR3 protein: CASSVAPYGYTF

J gene: TRBJ1-5
D gene: -
V gene: TRBV6-6
clone size: -
CDR3 DNA: TGTGCCAGCGGAGGGCCCCAGCATTTT
CDR3 protein: CASGGPQHF

J gene: TRBJ2-1
D gene: -
V gene: TRBV10-1
clone size: -
CDR3 DNA: TGCGCCAGCAGTGTGAGCAGGGCCGCTCGATTCAATGAGCAGTTCTTC
CDR3 protein: CASSVSRAARFNEQFF

J gene: TRBJ2-5
D gene: -
V gene: TRBV30
clone size: -
CDR3 DNA: TGTGCCTGGAGTGTCGCGGGGCGGGAGACCCAGTACTTC
CDR3 protein: CAWSVAGRETQYF

J gene: TRBJ1-1
D gene: -
V gene: TRBV5-6
clone size: -
CDR3 DNA: TGTGCCAGCGCAGCGGCTACCTTGAACACTGAAGCTTTCTTT
CDR3 protein: CASAAATLNTEAFF

J gene: TRBJ1-1
D gene: -
V gene: TRBV19
clone size: -
CDR3 DNA: TGTGCCAGTAGTATGGGGAGGATGAACACTGAAGCTTTCTTT
CDR3 protein: CASSMGRMNTEAFF

J gene: TRBJ2-2
D gene: TRBD1
V gene: TRBV24-1
clone size: -
CDR3 DNA: TGTGCCACCAGTGATGGGCCCCCGGGACAGGGTAGGAGCGGGGAGCTGTTTTTT
CDR3 protein: CATSDGPPGQGRSGELFF

J gene: TRBJ1-1
D gene: TRBD1
V gene: TRBV12-3/TRBV12-4
clone size: -
CDR3 DNA: TGTGCCTCTAGGGGGGACAGGGATGAAGCTTTCTTT
CDR3 protein: CASRGDRDEAFF

J gene: TRBJ1-5
D gene: TRBD1
V gene: TRBV27
clone size: -
CDR3 DNA: TGTGCCAGCAGTTTCAGACTGACAGGGTCTAATCAGCCCCAGCATTTT
CDR3 protein: CASSFRLTGSNQPQHF

J gene: TRBJ2-1
D gene: TRBD2
V gene: TRBV5-6
clone size: once
CDR3 DNA: TGTGCCAGCAGCTTGACGGAGGCGGGGGGGCCATACAATGAGCAGTTCTTC
CDR3 protein: CASSLTEAGGPYNEQFF

J gene: TRBJ1-1
D gene: -
V gene: TRBV7-9
clone size: -
CDR3 DNA: TGTGCCAGCAGCTTAGTGAGGGAAACTGAAGCTTTCTTT
CDR3 protein: CASSLVRETEAFF

J gene: TRBJ1-1
D gene: -
V gene: TRBV24-1
clone size: -
CDR3 DNA: TGTGCCACCAGGCGGGGGGGAGCGGCTTTCTTT
CDR3 protein: CATRRGGAAFF

J gene: TRBJ2-3
D gene: TRBD2
V gene: TRBV7-3
clone size: -
CDR3 DNA: TGTGCCAGCAGCGCCAGTCCTAGCGGCTCGTGGGGCACGCAGTATTTT
CDR3 protein: CASSASPSGSWGTQYF

J gene: TRBJ1-6
D gene: TRBD1
V gene: TRBV9
clone size: few
CDR3 DNA: TGTGCCAGCAGCGTAGGACAGGGTGGATCACCCCTCCACTTT
CDR3 protein: CASSVGQGGSPLHF

J gene: TRBJ2-3
D gene: TRBD2
V gene: TRBV6-5
clone size: -
CDR3 DNA: TGTGCCAGCAGTTTCGGGGGGGCCTTAGATACGCAGTATTTT
CDR3 protein: CASSFGGALDTQYF

J gene: TRBJ1-1
D gene: TRBD1
V gene: TRBV30
clone size: -
CDR3 DNA: TGTGCCTGGAGGACAGGGGGCGATGACACTGAAGCTTTCTTT
CDR3 protein: CAWRTGGDDTEAFF

J gene: TRBJ2-5
D gene: TRBD2
V gene: TRBV9
clone size: once
CDR3 DNA: TGTGCCAGCAGCGTTAGCGGGGGGCGGGAGGAGACCCAGTACTTC
CDR3 protein: CASSVSGGREETQYF

J gene: TRBJ1-2
D gene: -
V gene: TRBV12-3/TRBV12-4
clone size: -
CDR3 DNA: TGTGCCAGCACCCGGGGGGATGTTAATGGCTACACCTTC
CDR3 protein: CASTRGDVNGYTF

J gene: TRBJ1-3
D gene: -
V gene: TRBV7-3
clone size: few
CDR3 DNA: TGTGCCAGCAGCCGGGGGTACGGAAACACCATATATTTT
CDR3 protein: CASSRGYGNTIYF

J gene: TRBJ2-7
D gene: -
V gene: TRBV4-1
clone size: -
CDR3 DNA: TGCGCCAGCAGCCAAGGATGGGCAGGTTCTTACGAGCAGTACTTC
CDR3 protein: CASSQGWAGSYEQYF

J gene: TRBJ2-1
D gene: -
V gene: TRBV7-2
clone size: -
CDR3 DNA: TGTGCCAGCAGCTCCGCCGGCGGGCTCAATGAGCAGTTCTTC
CDR3 protein: CASSSAGGLNEQFF

J gene: TRBJ1-4
D gene: -
V gene: TRBV5-5
clone size: -
CDR3 DNA: TGTGCCAGCAGCTTGGTTACTCCTGAAAAACTGTTTTTT
CDR3 protein: CASSLVTPEKLFF

J gene: TRBJ1-2
D gene: TRBD1
V gene: TRBV2
clone size: few
CDR3 DNA: TGTGCCAGCAGTGAACGCAGACAGGGGAGCTATGGCTACACCTTC
CDR3 protein: CASSERRQGSYGYTF

J gene: TRBJ1-6
D gene: TRBD1
V gene: TRBV2
clone size: -
CDR3 DNA: TGTGCCACCGGGTCCGGGACAGTCGGTTTT
CDR3 protein: CATGSGTVGF

J gene: TRBJ1-1
D gene: -
V gene: TRBV25-1
clone size: -
CDR3 DNA: TGTGCCAGCTCTCCCGGGACAAAGAACACTGAAGCTTTCTTT
CDR3 protein: CASSPGTKNTEAFF

J gene: TRBJ2-1
D gene: TRBD2
V gene: TRBV25-1
clone size: -
CDR3 DNA: TGTGCCAGCAGTAAAGCGGGGGGGCACGAGCAGTTCTTC
CDR3 protein: CASSKAGGHEQFF

J gene: TRBJ1-4
D gene: TRBD1
V gene: TRBV6-5
clone size: -
CDR3 DNA: TGTGCCAGCAGTCCCACAGGGGATGAAAAACTGTTTTTT
CDR3 protein: CASSPTGDEKLFF

J gene: TRBJ1-2
D gene: -
V gene: TRBV3-1/TRBV3-2
clone size: -
CDR3 DNA: TGTGCCAGCAGCCAATATGGGGCCGCCTATGGCTACACCTTC
CDR3 protein: CASSQYGAAYGYTF

J gene: TRBJ1-4
D gene: -
V gene: TRBV18
clone size: -
CDR3 DNA: TGTGCCACATCACCCGGGGGTGAAAAACTGTTTTTT
CDR3 protein: CATSPGGEKLFF

J gene: TRBJ2-1
D gene: TRBD2
V gene: TRBV7-9
clone size: -
CDR3 DNA: TGTGCCAGCAGCTTGACGGGAGTTAGCGGGGATTATGAGCAGTTCTTC
CDR3 protein: CASSLTGVSGDYEQFF

J gene: TRBJ2-2
D gene: -
V gene: TRBV19
clone size: -
CDR3 DNA: TGTGCCAGTAGTTTCGACAGCGGGGAGCTGTTTTTT
CDR3 protein: CASSFDSGELFF

J gene: TRBJ1-1
D gene: -
V gene: TRBV11-1
clone size: -
CDR3 DNA: TGTGCCAGCAGCGTGTTCGGGATCCCTGAAGCTTTCTTT
CDR3 protein: CASSVFGIPEAFF

J gene: TRBJ2-2
D gene: -
V gene: TRBV28
clone size: -
CDR3 DNA: TGTGCCGGCGCCCGCGGAGGATCGGGCACCGGGGAGCTGTTTTTT
CDR3 protein: CAGARGGSGTGELFF

J gene: TRBJ2-7
D gene: TRBD2
V gene: TRBV4-1
clone size: -
CDR3 DNA: TGCGCCAGCAGCCAAGCCCTAGCGGCAACCTACGAGCAGTACTTC
CDR3 protein: CASSQALAATYEQYF

J gene: TRBJ1-4
D gene: -
V gene: TRBV19
clone size: once
CDR3 DNA: TGTGCCAGTAGTAGGAGGCCGGACAAACTGTTTTTT
CDR3 protein: CASSRRPDKLFF

J gene: TRBJ1-6
D gene: TRBD1
V gene: TRBV6-5
clone size: once
CDR3 DNA: TGTGCCAGCAGCGACGACAGGGTCAATAATTCACCCCTCCACTTT
CDR3 protein: CASSDDRVNNSPLHF

J gene: TRBJ1-2
D gene: TRBD1
V gene: TRBV13
clone size: once
CDR3 DNA: TGTGCCAGCAGCTTGAGAGGACAGGGTAACTATGGCTACACCTTC
CDR3 protein: CASSLRGQGNYGYTF

J gene: TRBJ1-2
D gene: TRBD1
V gene: TRBV30
clone size: -
CDR3 DNA: TGTGCCTGGAGGAAGACAGGGGGCGACTATGGCTACACCTTC
CDR3 protein: CAWRKTGGDYGYTF

J gene: TRBJ1-2
D gene: TRBD1
V gene: TRBV9
clone size: once
CDR3 DNA: TGTGCCAGCAGCGTAGGTAGGACAGGGTCTTCTGGCTACACCTTC
CDR3 protein: CASSVGRTGSSGYTF

J gene: TRBJ2-3
D gene: TRBD2
V gene: TRBV25-1
clone size: -
CDR3 DNA: TGTGCCAGCAGTGAATCGGCTAGCGGGGGGCCAGATACGCAGTATTTT
CDR3 protein: CASSESASGGPDTQYF

J gene: TRBJ2-7
D gene: -
V gene: TRBV3-1/TRBV3-2
clone size: once
CDR3 DNA: TGTGCCAGCAGCCAAGTCCCAGGCATAGCCTACGAGCAGTACTTC
CDR3 protein: CASSQVPGIAYEQYF

J gene: TRBJ2-1
D gene: -
V gene: TRBV3-1/TRBV3-2
clone size: -
CDR3 DNA: TGTGCCAGCAGCCAAGACCAGGGGAATTACAATGAGCAGTTCTTC
CDR3 protein: CASSQDQGNYNEQFF

J gene: TRBJ1-3
D gene: TRBD1
V gene: TRBV30
clone size: -
CDR3 DNA: TGTGCCTGGAGTCGGGACAGCCGCTCTGGAAACACCATATATTTT
CDR3 protein: CAWSRDSRSGNTIYF

J gene: TRBJ1-4
D gene: -
V gene: TRBV5-4
clone size: once
CDR3 DNA: TGTGCCAGCAGCTTATTGGTATCCGGGATACGAAATGAAAAACTGTTTTTT
CDR3 protein: CASSLLVSGIRNEKLFF

J gene: TRBJ1-2
D gene: TRBD1
V gene: TRBV6-6
clone size: -
CDR3 DNA: TGTGCCAGCAGTTACCCGGACAGGTCCTATGGCTACACCTTC
CDR3 protein: CASSYPDRSYGYTF

J gene: TRBJ1-1
D gene: TRBD1
V gene: TRBV7-9
clone size: -
CDR3 DNA: TGTGCCAGCAGCGAACAGGGGGCTCGGGGCACTGAAGCTTTCTTT
CDR3 protein: CASSEQGARGTEAFF

J gene: TRBJ2-2
D gene: -
V gene: TRBV5-1
clone size: -
CDR3 DNA: TGCGCCAGCAGCTCAAAGACAGGGAACACCGGGGAGCTGTTTTTT
CDR3 protein: CASSSKTGNTGELFF

J gene: TRBJ2-3
D gene: -
V gene: TRBV15
clone size: -
CDR3 DNA: TGTGCCACCAGTGGCTTTACAGGGAAAAAGGGGAGCACAGATACGCAGTATTTT
CDR3 protein: CATSGFTGKKGSTDTQYF

J gene: TRBJ1-1
D gene: -
V gene: TRBV12-5
clone size: few
CDR3 DNA: TGTGCTAGTGGTTTGGCCCGTCCCCGGAACACTGAAGCTTTCTTT
CDR3 protein: CASGLARPRNTEAFF

J gene: TRBJ1-5
D gene: -
V gene: TRBV6-5
clone size: -
CDR3 DNA: TGTGCCAGCAGTTCCGGGACTAGGGGCAATCAGCCCCAGCATTTT
CDR3 protein: CASSSGTRGNQPQHF

J gene: TRBJ1-6
D gene: TRBD1
V gene: TRBV9
clone size: -
CDR3 DNA: TGTGCCAGCAGCTCAGGACAGGGTGGATCCTATAATTCACCCCTCCACTTT
CDR3 protein: CASSSGQGGSYNSPLHF

J gene: TRBJ1-2
D gene: -
V gene: TRBV23-1
clone size: -
CDR3 DNA: TGCGCCAGCAGTCACCCAGGGGATGGCTACACCTTC
CDR3 protein: CASSHPGDGYTF